What follows are 7 T cell receptor beta chains derived from one specimen sequenced in a study of shared T cell receptors in the human thymus. The table came from immunoSEQ multiplex PCR; TCRdb's copy has only in-frame clones and leaves some out. The repertoire consists of 540,000 or so clones, with more than 75% occurring once and the leading ten covering less than 0.015%. This sample also appeared in a second study, on human thymus T cells.

The sample was thymocytes. Source of these receptors: a boy in the first two years of life with a congenital heart defect.

V is TRBV11-3 and J is TRBJ2-7; D might be TRBD1 (6 bases). CDR1 and CDR2 (germline): SGHNT, YENEEA. Trimming pared 4 bases from V and 4 bases from J, leaving 17 bases between. The CDR3 has 15 residues. CDR3: CASSSYDTGQYEQYF. The CDR3 region has the DNA TGTGCCAGCAGCTCGTACGATACAGGGCAGTACGAGCAGTACTTC.

V and J are TRBV7-2 and TRBJ2-1; 8 nucleotides align to TRBD1. The CDR3 length is 14 residues. After removal of 5 bases from V and 5 bases from J, the junction contained 5 bases not matched to a gene. Germline CDR1 reads SGHTA; CDR2 reads FQGNSA. The CDR3 DNA follows: TGTGCCAGCAGCCATGAACAGGGGGACAATGAGCAGTTCTTC. It encodes CASSHEQGDNEQFF.

A few counts support this clone. The V and J genes are TRBV27 and TRBJ1-5; 10 nucleotides align to TRBD1. Trimming at V came to 5 bases and at J to 6 bases, leaving 7 bases not matched to a gene. CDR1 is MNHEY and CDR2 is SMNVEV in the germline V gene (reference sequence). The CDR3 has 15 amino acids. CDR3 sequence: CASSDGDRGGQPQHF. The CDR3 region has the DNA TGTGCCAGCAGTGACGGGGACAGGGGCGGTCAGCCCCAGCATTTT.

This clone was seen only a few times. This rearrangement joins TRBV7-9 to TRBJ2-3; no definite D call. V lost 5 bases, J lost 5 bases, and 8 bases lay in between. Germline-derived CDR1 and CDR2 are SEHNR and FQNEAQ (reference sequence). This CDR3 comprises 12 residues. The CDR3 spells CASSQKRDTQYF. CDR3 bases: TGTGCCAGCAGCCAAAAGAGAGATACGCAGTATTTT.

The DNA of the CDR3 is TGTGCCTGGAGTTTAATAGCGGGAGGGCCGTGCGTCACAGATACGCAGTATTTT. It encodes CAWSLIAGGPCVTDTQYF. The V and J genes are TRBV30 and TRBJ2-3, with 11 bases aligning to TRBD2. V was clipped by 2 bases and J by 2 bases; unmatched bases: 12. CDR3 length equals 18 residues. Germline V gene data show CDR1 as GTSNPN and CDR2 as SVGIG (reference sequence).

As to this clone: Other DNA sequences from this sample encode an identical CDR3 as well. V gene TRBV7-9 combines with J gene TRBJ1-5; D uncertain. Looked up from germline, CDR1 is SEHNR and CDR2 is FQNEAQ (reference sequence). This CDR3 has 12 residues. V dropped 6 bases and J dropped 2 bases, with 5 bases sitting between them. CDR3 protein: CASRQGNQPQHF. The CDR3 DNA sequence: TGTGCCAGCAGGCAGGGCAATCAGCCCCAGCATTTT.

The V call is TRBV30, the J call TRBJ2-1; D is ambiguous. Germline V gene sequence: CDR1 GTSNPN, CDR2 SVGIG (reference sequence). The CDR3 consists of 12 residues. Trimming stripped 1 base from V and 9 bases from J, with 10 bases between. CDR3 in amino acids: CAWSGAGSEQFF. CDR3 in DNA: TGTGCCTGGAGTGGGGCAGGTAGTGAGCAGTTCTTC.